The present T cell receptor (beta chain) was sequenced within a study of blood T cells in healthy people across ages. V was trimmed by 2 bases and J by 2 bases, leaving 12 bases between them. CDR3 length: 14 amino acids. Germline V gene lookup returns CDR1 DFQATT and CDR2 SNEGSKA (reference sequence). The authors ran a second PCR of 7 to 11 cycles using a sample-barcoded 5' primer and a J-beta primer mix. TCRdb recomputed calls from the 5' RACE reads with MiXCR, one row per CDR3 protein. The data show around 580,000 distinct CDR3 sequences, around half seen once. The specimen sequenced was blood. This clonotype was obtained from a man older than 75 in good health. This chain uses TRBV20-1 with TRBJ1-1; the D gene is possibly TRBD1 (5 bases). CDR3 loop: CSARTQGLNTEAFF. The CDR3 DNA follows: TGCAGTGCTAGAACCCAGGGTCTCAACACTGAAGCTTTCTTT.